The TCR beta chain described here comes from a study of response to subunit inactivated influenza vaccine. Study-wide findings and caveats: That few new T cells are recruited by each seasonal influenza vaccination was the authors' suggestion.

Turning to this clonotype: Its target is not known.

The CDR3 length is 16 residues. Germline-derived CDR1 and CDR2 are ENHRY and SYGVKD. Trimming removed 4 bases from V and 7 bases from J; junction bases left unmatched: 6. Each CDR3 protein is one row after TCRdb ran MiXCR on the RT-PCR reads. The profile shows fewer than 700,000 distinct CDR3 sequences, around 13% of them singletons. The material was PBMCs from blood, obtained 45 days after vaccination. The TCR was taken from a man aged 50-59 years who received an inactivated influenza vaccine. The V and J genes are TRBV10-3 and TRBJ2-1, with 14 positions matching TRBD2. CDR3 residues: CAISGGTSGRANEQFF. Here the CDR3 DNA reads TGTGCCATCAGTGGGGGGACTAGCGGGAGAGCAAATGAGCAGTTCTTC.